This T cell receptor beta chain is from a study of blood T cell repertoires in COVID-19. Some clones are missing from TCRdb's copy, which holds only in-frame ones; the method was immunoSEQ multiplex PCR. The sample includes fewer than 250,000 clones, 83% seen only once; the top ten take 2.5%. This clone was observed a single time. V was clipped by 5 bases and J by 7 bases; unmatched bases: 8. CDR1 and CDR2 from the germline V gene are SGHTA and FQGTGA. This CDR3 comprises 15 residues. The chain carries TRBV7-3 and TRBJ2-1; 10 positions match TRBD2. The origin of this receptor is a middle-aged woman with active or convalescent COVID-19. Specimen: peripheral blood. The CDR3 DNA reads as TGTGCCAGCAGCCCTAAAGCGGGGGGGAGGAATGAGCAGTTCTTC. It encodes CASSPKAGGRNEQFF.